The next 27 T cell receptor beta chains were all read from a single sample in a study of vaccination and CD4 T cells after COVID-19. As for treatment: approximately 9-day PBMC culture with coronavirus spike peptide pools or control peptides (ViraFEST assay). With the Oncomine TCR Beta short-read assay, DNA from cultured CD4+ T cells was sequenced. TCRdb re-analysed the PCR reads in MiXCR, keeping a single row per CDR3 protein. Of around 19,000 distinct CDR3 sequences listed, approximately 41% are singletons. No antigens are known for them. Sequencing was performed on CD4+ T cells from blood, cultured in vitro. These receptors originate from a human donor who had recovered from COVID-19.

The chain uses TRBV7-2 and TRBJ2-3; TRBD2 matches at 7 bases. V lost 4 bases, J lost 3 bases, and 7 bases stayed unmatched. Germline V CDR1 and CDR2: SGHTA, FQGNSA. This CDR3 is built from 15 residues. CDR3 loop: CASSSRTLATDTQYF. DNA of the CDR3: TGTGCCAGCAGCTCTCGGACACTAGCGACAGATACGCAGTATTTT. Full variable domain (rest looked up from reference TRBV7-2 and TRBJ2-3): GAGVSQSPSNKVTEKGKDVELRCDPISGHTALYWYRQSLGQGLEFLIYFQGNSAPDKSGLPSDRFSAERTGGSVSTLTIQRTQQEDSAVYLCASSSRTLATDTQYFGPGTRLTVL.

The rearrangement links TRBV20-1 to TRBJ2-4; tentatively, D is TRBD2 (6 bases). CDR3 length: 14 amino acids. V lost 1 base and J lost 4, with 11 bases in between. Germline loops: CDR1 DFQATT, CDR2 SNEGSKA (reference sequence). Here the CDR3 reads CSARGRSGKNIQYF. The CDR3, as DNA: TGCAGTGCTAGAGGTCGGAGCGGGAAAAACATTCAGTACTTC.

The rearrangement links TRBV20-1 to TRBJ1-6; 8 nucleotides line up with TRBD1. Germline CDR1 reads DFQATT; CDR2 reads SNEGSKA (reference sequence). This CDR3 region has 15 residues. V was pared by 5 bases and J by 6 bases, with 9 bases of the junction left unmatched. The CDR3 nucleotides are TGCAGTGCTGCGGACAGGGTAGACGGTAATTCACCCCTCCACTTT. Translation: CSAADRVDGNSPLHF.

The rearrangement uses TRBV7-2 and TRBJ2-5; TRBD2 aligns across 8 bases. CDR1 and CDR2 from the germline V gene are SGHTA and FQGNSA. V was clipped by 2 bases and J by 3 bases; unmatched bases: 2. This CDR3 spans 14 amino acids. In DNA, the CDR3 is TGTGCCAGCAGCTTACAACTAGCGGAAGAGACCCAGTACTTC. It codes for CASSLQLAEETQYF.

This chain uses TRBV20-1 with TRBJ2-7; 13 nucleotides agree with TRBD2. The CDR3 contains 14 residues. Per germline, CDR1 DFQATT and CDR2 SNEGSKA (reference sequence). Unmatched junction bases numbered 4, after V lost 6 bases and J lost 2 bases. The CDR3 DNA is TGCAGTGCCCAGGGACTAGCGGGAACCTACGAGCAGTACTTC. Residues: CSAQGLAGTYEQYF.

The chain employs TRBV10-3 and TRBJ2-1; D may match TRBD1 or TRBD2 (5 bases each). V dropped 9 bases and J dropped 4 bases, with 16 bases sitting between them. Per the germline V gene, CDR1 is ENHRY and CDR2 is SYGVKD. The CDR3 covers 14 residues. The CDR3 here is CAISRDGNYNEQFF. DNA for the CDR3: TGTGCCATATCCCGGGACGGGAATTACAATGAGCAGTTCTTC.

The CDR3 DNA is TGTGCCAGCAGCCCGGGACTAGCGGGAGTGACAGATACGCAGTATTTT. Its protein is CASSPGLAGVTDTQYF. This sequence joins TRBV7-3 and TRBJ2-3; 14 nucleotides align to TRBD2. Germline values: CDR1 SGHTA, CDR2 FQGTGA. The CDR3 is 16 residues long. The V segment lost 5 bases and the J segment 3 bases; nucleotides outside the gene matches: 4.

This clonotype was found a few times. The chain is built from TRBV19 and TRBJ2-7; 7 nucleotides align to TRBD1. The CDR3 contains 14 residues. Per the germline V gene, CDR1 is LNHDA and CDR2 is SQIVND (reference sequence). The V and J ends lost 4 bases and 5 bases, in that order; junction bases with no gene match: 8. CDR3 in amino acids: CASSTTGQPNEQYF. CDR3 DNA: TGTGCCAGTAGTACGACAGGGCAACCTAACGAGCAGTACTTC.

The chain carries TRBV21-1 and TRBJ2-1. TRBV21-1 is termed a pseudogene. The CDR3 runs to 17 residues. The CDR3 sequence: CASSKSMSVDSYNEQFF. Written as DNA, the CDR3 is TGTGCCAGCAGCAAAAGTATGAGCGTCGACTCCTACAATGAGCAGTTCTTC.

This chain joins TRBV20-1 and TRBJ1-1; D not certain. The CDR3 is 14 amino acids. CDR1 is DFQATT and CDR2 is SNEGSKA in the germline V gene (reference sequence). With 6 bases removed from V and 0 bases from J, the gap between germline ends came to 14 bases. In DNA form, the CDR3 reads TGCAGTGCCCCCCACACACCCATGAACACTGAAGCTTTCTTT. Protein sequence: CSAPHTPMNTEAFF.

V gene TRBV5-1 combines with J gene TRBJ2-3, with D possibly being TRBD1 (6 bases). Trimming removed 0 bases at V and 5 bases at J, with 10 bases between. This CDR3 region has 14 residues. Looked up from germline, CDR1 is SGHRS and CDR2 is YFSETQ. The CDR3 is CASSLAPGVDTQYF. In DNA, the CDR3 is TGCGCCAGCAGCTTGGCCCCAGGGGTAGATACGCAGTATTTT.

V gene TRBV5-1 combines with J gene TRBJ2-5; 7 bases map to TRBD1. This CDR3 is built from 13 residues. With V trimmed by 5 bases and J by 2 bases, 3 bases remained unmatched. The germline V gene encodes CDR1 SGHRS and CDR2 YFSETQ. The CDR3 loop is CASRGTVQETQYF. CDR3 bases: TGCGCCAGCAGAGGGACAGTACAAGAGACCCAGTACTTC.

V usage is TRBV10-3 and J usage is TRBJ2-5; D may be TRBD1 or TRBD2 (5 bases each). V lost 8 bases, J lost 3 bases, and 22 bases lay in between. CDR3 length: 16 amino acids. Germline V CDR1 and CDR2: ENHRY, SYGVKD. In DNA form, the CDR3 reads TGTGCCATCGGGGACCATGGCCTAGTGTCAAAAGAGACCCAGTACTTC. Its protein is CAIGDHGLVSKETQYF.

J is TRBJ2-3 and V is TRBV11-2; D not resolved. The length of the CDR3 is 13 residues. Germline V gene data show CDR1 as SGHAT and CDR2 as FQNNGV. The V gene lost 2 bases and the J gene lost 1 base, with 4 bases spanning the gap. The CDR3 nucleotides read TGTGCCAGCAGCTTACAGGGCACAGATACGCAGTATTTT. Translation: CASSLQGTDTQYF.

V usage is TRBV28 and J usage is TRBJ1-3, with a possible D match to TRBD1 (5 bases). This CDR3 contains 19 residues. Trimming stripped 3 bases from V and 2 bases from J, with 23 bases between. In germline, CDR1 is MDHEN, CDR2 SYDVKM. The CDR3 sequence: CASSFMAYRGRGPGNTIYF. As DNA, the CDR3 is TGTGCCAGCAGTTTTATGGCCTATCGGGGTCGGGGACCTGGAAACACCATATATTTT.

This chain joins TRBV4-1 and TRBJ2-4, with TRBD2 identical over 7 bases. Trimming at V came to 8 bases and at J to 9 bases, leaving 10 bases not matched to a gene. Per the germline V gene, CDR1 is MGHRA and CDR2 is YSYEKL. The CDR3 is made up of 13 amino acids. The CDR3 sequence is CASQREGGAIQYF. The DNA for the CDR3 is TGCGCCAGCCAGAGGGAGGGCGGAGCCATTCAGTACTTC.

The V gene is TRBV29-1, the J gene TRBJ2-3, with D perhaps TRBD1 (6 bases). The CDR3 runs to 13 residues. Germline V lookup: CDR1 SQVTM, CDR2 ANQGSEA. The V end was cut by 6 bases, the J end by 4 bases, with 14 bases between. The CDR3 DNA reads as TGCAGCGTGGGACACCCATCGCCAGATACGCAGTATTTT. Translation gives CSVGHPSPDTQYF.

This clonotype was seen a few times. The chain uses TRBV27 and TRBJ2-2; 9 bases align to TRBD2. The CDR3 length is 15 residues. The trim removed 6 bases at V and 4 bases at J, leaving 6 bases unmatched. Per the germline V gene, CDR1 is MNHEY and CDR2 is SMNVEV (reference sequence). Written as DNA, the CDR3 is TGTGCCAGCAGAATTAGCGGGAGCGTCACCGGGGAGCTGTTTTTT. Protein product: CASRISGSVTGELFF.

This clonotype occurred a few times. V is TRBV30 and J is TRBJ2-5; D unresolved. Trimming removed 2 bases from V and 6 bases from J, with 13 bases in between. The CDR3 is 13 amino acids. CDR1 and CDR2 from the germline V gene are GTSNPN and SVGIG (reference sequence). DNA for the CDR3: TGTGCCTGGAGTACCGGCTTTCTGAAGACCCAGTACTTC. This encodes CAWSTGFLKTQYF.

The V gene is TRBV30, the J gene TRBJ2-3; TRBD1 matches 7 bases. This CDR3 is 14 amino acids long. Trimming removed 4 bases from V and 1 base from J; junction bases left unmatched: 5. Per germline, CDR1 GTSNPN and CDR2 SVGIG (reference sequence). The CDR3 loop reads CAWKTGQGTDTQYF. The CDR3 region has the DNA TGTGCCTGGAAAACCGGACAGGGCACAGATACGCAGTATTTT.

This clonotype was detected once. The chain uses TRBV4-1 and TRBJ2-3; weak D call: TRBD2 (6 bases). Germline V gene data show CDR1 as MGHRA and CDR2 as YSYEKL. This CDR3 is 17 amino acids long. V was clipped by 2 bases and J by 4 bases, with 19 bases between them. The CDR3 DNA sequence: TGCGCCAGCAGCCAACCGCGGGGCTTCCGCACGGCAGATACGCAGTATTTT. It encodes CASSQPRGFRTADTQYF.

The chain carries TRBV5-1 and TRBJ2-7; D unresolved. The V end lost 6 bases, the J end lost 1 base, and 8 bases lay between the germline ends. Germline assignment: CDR1 SGHRS and CDR2 YFSETQ. This CDR3 contains 12 residues. The CDR3, as DNA: TGCGCCAGCAAGGACGGATCCTACGAGCAGTACTTC. Amino acids: CASKDGSYEQYF.

V is TRBV19 and J is TRBJ1-1, with D possibly being TRBD1 (5 bases). V was clipped by 7 bases and J by 4 bases, with 16 bases between them. The CDR3 is made up of 14 amino acids. Germline V gene lookup returns CDR1 LNHDA and CDR2 SQIVND (reference sequence). The CDR3 coding sequence is TGTGCCAGTACCATGGGGGGTCTAGGCACTGAAGCTTTCTTT. It codes for CASTMGGLGTEAFF.

The rearrangement joins TRBV27 to TRBJ2-3; TRBD2 matches at 7 bases. V trimming: 6 bases; J trimming: 2 bases; junction bases outside the gene matches: 26. This CDR3 is built from 21 residues. Germline CDR1 and CDR2: MNHEY and SMNVEV (reference sequence). CDR3 DNA sequence: TGTGCCAGCAGCTTCCTGACTAGCAGGAGAAATGGATATAGGCTCACAGATACGCAGTATTTT. Its protein is CASSFLTSRRNGYRLTDTQYF.

The V call is TRBV18, the J call TRBJ1-1; perhaps TRBD1 as D (5 bases). V lost 6 bases to trimming and J lost 0 bases, with 23 bases between them. Germline loops: CDR1 KGHSH, CDR2 LQKENI. The CDR3 has 18 residues. CDR3 coding DNA: TGTGCCAGCTCGCCCCGACCGGCAGGGAGGGAGATGAACACTGAAGCTTTCTTT. It translates to CASSPRPAGREMNTEAFF.

The count of this clonotype is one. The chain is built from TRBV18 and TRBJ1-3; D is ambiguous. The CDR3 has 15 residues. Trimming took off 6 bases at V and 3 bases at J, with 15 bases between the two ends. Per the germline V gene, CDR1 is KGHSH and CDR2 is LQKENI. CDR3: CASSPPMRIGNTIYF. CDR3 in DNA: TGTGCCAGCTCCCCTCCTATGAGGATTGGAAACACCATATATTTT.

This clonotype ranks as medium-sized. The rearrangement links TRBV6-1 to TRBJ1-2, with D tentatively TRBD1 (5 bases). Germline assignment: CDR1 MNHNS and CDR2 SASEGT. The V and J ends lost 6 bases and 4 bases respectively, with 12 bases between them. The CDR3 totals 13 residues. Here the CDR3 DNA reads TGTGCCAGCAGCCCCGGGACCGGCTATGGCTACACCTTC. Its translation is CASSPGTGYGYTF.